A single sample is the source of the 24 T cell receptor beta chains below, sequenced in a study of cytomegalovirus exposure and HLA in healthy donors. Amplification used 60 Vbeta primers and 13 Jbeta primers. TCRdb's table, derived via immunoSEQ multiplex PCR, lists solely in-frame clones and lacks some. The sample has 150,000 to 200,000 clones, approximately 78% seen once. The sequenced material came from PBMCs. Receptors were obtained from a girl aged 2 to 10 in good health and CMV-seropositive.

The gene calls are TRBV4-1 and TRBJ1-5; a possible D gene is TRBD1 (5 bases). This CDR3 has 17 residues. Germline assignment: CDR1 MGHRA and CDR2 YSYEKL. V was trimmed by 1 base and J by 1 base, leaving 14 bases between them. CDR3 region: CASSQVGPGGSNQPQHF. The CDR3 bases are TGCGCCAGCAGCCAAGTGGGGCCCGGGGGGAGCAATCAGCCCCAGCATTTT.

The V call is TRBV11-2, the J call TRBJ2-4; 7 bases line up with TRBD2. The junction had 10 bases not matched to a gene; V was cut back by 4 bases and J by 13 bases. Germline CDR1 SGHAT, CDR2 FQNNGV. The CDR3 loop spans 13 amino acids. CDR3 amino acids: CASSSPTSRRQYF. The DNA for the CDR3 is TGTGCCAGCAGCTCTCCGACTAGCAGACGACAGTACTTC.

The chain links TRBV7-3 to TRBJ2-5, with 10 bases identical to TRBD2. The CDR3 has 15 amino acids. The J segment lost 4 bases and the V segment lost 4 bases, leaving 6 bases of the junction unmatched. Germline values: CDR1 SGHTA, CDR2 FQGTGA. The CDR3 loop reads CASSSSGRGPETQYF. DNA for the CDR3: TGTGCCAGCAGCTCGAGCGGGAGGGGACCAGAGACCCAGTACTTC. The full variable domain, its missing parts supplied by reference TRBV7-3 and TRBJ2-5, is GAGVSQTPSNKVTEKGKYVELRCDPISGHTALYWYRQSLGQGPEFLIYFQGTGAADDSGLPNDRFFAVRPEGSVSTLKIQRTERGDSAVYLCASSSSGRGPETQYFGPGTRLLVL.

The chain links TRBV6-6 to TRBJ2-3; TRBD2 is a possible D gene (6 bases). Trimming removed 6 bases from V and 3 bases from J, with 13 bases in between. CDR3 size: 14 residues. Germline CDR1 reads MNHNY; CDR2 reads SVGAGI (reference sequence). CDR3 DNA sequence: TGTGCCAGCAGAGACAGCGCGGGGACAGATACGCAGTATTTT. It specifies CASRDSAGTDTQYF.

The chain joins TRBV4-1 to TRBJ2-5; 8 bases are a match to TRBD2. The J call may be mistaken, given a closer DNA end match to TRBJ2-7. Germline V gene data show CDR1 as MGHRA and CDR2 as YSYEKL. The CDR3 is 13 amino acids. The CDR3 coding sequence is TGCGCCAGCAGTCCTAGCGGGCTCTACGAGCAGTACTTC. This translates into CASSPSGLYEQYF.

In its sample, this clone was seen once. This chain connects TRBV29-1 to TRBJ2-6; the match to TRBD2 covers 7 bases. Germline V CDR1 and CDR2: SQVTM, ANQGSEA. The CDR3 is 16 residues long. The V segment lost 7 bases and the J segment 0 bases; nucleotides outside the gene matches: 9. The CDR3 protein is CSAYGRAGSGANVLTF. In DNA, the CDR3 is TGCAGCGCCTATGGGAGGGCTGGCTCTGGGGCCAACGTCCTGACTTTC.

The rearrangement uses TRBV29-1 and TRBJ1-1; D unclear. Per the germline V gene, CDR1 is SQVTM and CDR2 is ANQGSEA. Trimming took 7 bases from V and 0 from J, leaving 9 bases between them. CDR3 size: 12 residues. The CDR3 loop is CSAVLMNTEAFF. The CDR3 DNA reads as TGCAGCGCGGTTCTTATGAACACTGAAGCTTTCTTT.

This clone occurred once. This sequence joins TRBV4-2 and TRBJ2-7; perhaps TRBD2 as D (8 bases). There are 16 residues in the CDR3. The germline V gene has CDR1 LGHNA and CDR2 YNFKEQ. V was cut by 0 bases and J by 9 bases, with 21 bases left in between. The CDR3 DNA reads TGTGCCAGCAGCCAAGAAGTGACAGGGAGGGGACTAGGGCAGTACTTC. It encodes CASSQEVTGRGLGQYF.

This sequence joins TRBV5-1 and TRBJ2-1; the match to TRBD2 covers 8 bases. Trimming at V came to 0 bases and at J to 4 bases, leaving 3 bases not matched to a gene. The CDR3 loop spans 15 amino acids. Germline values: CDR1 SGHRS, CDR2 YFSETQ. The CDR3 loop is CASSLGLAQYNEQFF. The CDR3 DNA reads TGCGCCAGCAGCTTGGGACTAGCGCAATACAATGAGCAGTTCTTC.

Here the CDR3 DNA reads TGTGCCAGCTCACCCCGCGGCGCGAACACTGAAGCTTTCTTT. It encodes CASSPRGANTEAFF. The chain is built from TRBV18 and TRBJ1-1; unclear D gene. V lost 3 bases and J 1 base, leaving 9 bases between the germline ends. The CDR3 consists of 14 residues. Germline CDR1 KGHSH, CDR2 LQKENI.

The chain uses TRBV7-2 and TRBJ2-1, with D possibly being TRBD2 (6 bases). The CDR3 has 12 amino acids. The germline gives CDR1 SGHTA, CDR2 FQGNSA. The ends were cut back, 5 bases at V and 9 bases at J, with 11 bases in the middle. In nucleotides, the CDR3 is TGTGCCAGCAGCCTGAGACTAGGTGAGCAGTTCTTC. Translation gives CASSLRLGEQFF.

In DNA form, the CDR3 reads TGTGCCACCCGCGGGTCTGAGCAGTTCTTC. As protein: CATRGSEQFF. This chain uses TRBV5-4 with TRBJ2-1; D is perhaps TRBD2 (5 bases). Germline CDR1 reads SGHNT; CDR2 reads YYREEE (reference sequence). The CDR3 runs 10 residues. The V end was cut by 9 bases, the J end by 9 bases, with 10 bases between.

This chain joins TRBV19 and TRBJ1-5, with D possibly matching TRBD1 (5 bases). V was shortened by 3 bases and J by 2 bases, with 8 bases between the two germline ends. Per germline, CDR1 LNHDA and CDR2 SQIVND (reference sequence). The CDR3 length is 14 residues. The CDR3 region has the DNA TGTGCCAGTAGTATGCGGGGGGGCAATCAGCCCCAGCATTTT. It encodes CASSMRGGNQPQHF.

V gene TRBV5-5 combines with J gene TRBJ2-5, with a weak D call TRBD2 (7 bases). Deletions cut 3 bases from V and 3 bases from J, with 18 bases between. CDR1 is SGHKS, CDR2 YYEKEE, per germline (reference sequence). The CDR3 is 16 residues long. The CDR3 sequence is CASSWGASGPKETQYF. The CDR3 DNA is TGTGCCAGCAGCTGGGGGGCTAGCGGCCCAAAAGAGACCCAGTACTTC.

V is TRBV19 and J is TRBJ1-4; D may be TRBD1 (6 bases). Germline V gives CDR1 LNHDA, CDR2 SQIVND (reference sequence). V was cut by 6 bases and J by 3 bases, with 11 bases left in between. This CDR3 contains 14 residues. The CDR3 region has the DNA TGTGCCAGTAGCGAGGACAGCCCTAATGAAAAACTGTTTTTT. It specifies CASSEDSPNEKLFF.

The chain joins TRBV9 to TRBJ2-5, with 11 positions matching TRBD1. The CDR3 runs 14 residues. Trimming took 0 bases from V and 5 from J; bases not matched to a gene: 0. Looked up from germline, CDR1 is SGDLS and CDR2 is YYNGEE. CDR3 sequence: CASSVGDRGETQYF. Written as DNA, the CDR3 is TGTGCCAGCAGCGTAGGGGACAGGGGGGAGACCCAGTACTTC.

This sequence joins TRBV9 and TRBJ1-2; 7 bases map to TRBD1. The J segment lost 8 bases and the V segment lost 4 bases, leaving 8 bases of the junction unmatched. CDR1 is SGDLS and CDR2 is YYNGEE in the germline V gene. This CDR3 comprises 13 residues. The CDR3 here is CASSIDRDRGYTF. The CDR3 DNA reads as TGTGCCAGCAGCATAGACAGGGATCGAGGCTACACCTTC.

The chain joins TRBV7-9 to TRBJ2-1; TRBD2 is a possible D gene (6 bases). Germline values: CDR1 SEHNR, CDR2 FQNEAQ (reference sequence). V lost 4 bases and J lost 4, with 11 bases in between. The CDR3 consists of 14 residues. This CDR3 is CASSSRAGYNEQFF. The CDR3 region has the DNA TGTGCCAGCAGCTCCCGTGCGGGATACAATGAGCAGTTCTTC.

The chain recombines TRBV28 with TRBJ2-5; D not resolved. Germline CDR1 is MDHEN and CDR2 is SYDVKM. Trimming removed 6 bases at V and 5 bases at J, with 16 bases between. The CDR3 is made up of 14 amino acids. The chain's CDR3 is CASSFPITGETQYF. CDR3 in DNA: TGTGCCAGCAGCTTCCCGATCACCGGGGAGACCCAGTACTTC.

The V and J genes are TRBV7-3 and TRBJ1-1; 7 bases are shared with TRBD1. J was trimmed by 10 bases and V by 5 bases; bases with no gene match: 10. CDR1 is SGHTA and CDR2 is FQGTGA in the germline V gene. There are 13 residues in the CDR3. CDR3 nucleotide sequence: TGTGCCAGCAGCCTCTCGTGGGGACAGTCAGCTTTCTTT. Protein product: CASSLSWGQSAFF.

In regard to this clone: A read error may account for a junction end that differs from germline. As DNA, the CDR3 is TGTTCCAGCAGCTTAGCGAGGGCACACACCGGGGAGCTGTTTTTT. This translates into CSSSLARAHTGELFF. The V and J genes are TRBV7-9 and TRBJ2-2, with TRBD2 as a possible D gene (5 bases). The CDR3 runs to 15 residues. CDR1 is SEHNR and CDR2 is FQNEAQ in the germline V gene (reference sequence).

The chain carries TRBV7-8 and TRBJ2-1; 8 nucleotides align to TRBD1. The junction had 4 bases not matched to a gene; V was cut back by 4 bases and J by 2 bases. This CDR3 has 15 amino acids. Germline CDR1 and CDR2: SGHVS and FQNEAQ. The CDR3 DNA is TGTGCCAGCAGCTCCGGACAGGGAGCCTACAATGAGCAGTTCTTC. Its protein product is CASSSGQGAYNEQFF. The entire variable domain, with the rest obtained from reference TRBV7-8 and TRBJ2-1, is as follows: GAGVSQSPRYKVAKRGQDVALRCDPISGHVSLFWYQQALGQGPEFLTYFQNEAQLDKSGLPSDRFFAERPEGSVSTLKIQRTQQEDSAVYLCASSSGQGAYNEQFFGPGTRLTVL.

This clone appeared once. The junction and the germline gene differ at one end; a read error may be behind it. The CDR3 spells CASREDLAGPQETQYF. CDR3 DNA: TGTGCCAGCAGAGAAGATTTAGCGGGGCCTCAAGAGACCCAGTACTTC. V gene TRBV6-1 combines with J gene TRBJ2-5; 8 nucleotides align to TRBD2. CDR1 is MNHNS, CDR2 SASEGT, per germline. The CDR3 has 16 amino acids.

This clone was seen more than once but under ten times. The J gene is TRBJ2-1, the V gene TRBV4-1; tentative D call: TRBD2 (5 bases). The CDR3 contains 14 residues. The V gene lost 4 bases and the J gene lost 5 bases, with 12 bases spanning the gap. CDR1 and CDR2 from the germline V gene are MGHRA and YSYEKL. CDR3 loop: CASSPPVANNEQFF. The CDR3 DNA reads as TGCGCCAGCAGCCCCCCGGTAGCGAACAATGAGCAGTTCTTC.